Presented here are 6 T cell receptor beta chains from one specimen sequenced in a study of T-cell reconstitution after alpha-beta-depleted transplantation in children. Unique molecular identifiers tagged the TCRbeta library. A single record per CDR3 protein comes from TCRdb applying MiXCR to the PCR reads. Found here are 100,000 or so distinct CDR3 sequences, roughly 7.2% of them singletons; the top ten hold roughly 17%. The input for sequencing was PBMCs, taken before TCRalphabeta/CD19-depleted stem cell transplant. These receptors were collected from a boy younger than 10 with acute lymphoblastic leukemia, due to receive a stem cell transplant.

The genes are TRBV20-1 and TRBJ2-7, with TRBD2 matching over 8 bases. J gave up 0 bases and V 6 bases, and 4 bases lay outside the gene matches. In germline, CDR1 is DFQATT, CDR2 SNEGSKA (reference sequence). This CDR3 region has 13 residues. The CDR3 DNA is TGCAGTGCCCCGAGCGGGGGCTCCTACGAGCAGTACTTC. Its translation is CSAPSGGSYEQYF.

The V and J genes are TRBV29-1 and TRBJ2-3, with D perhaps TRBD2 (5 bases). The CDR3 covers 13 residues. Germline CDR1 reads SQVTM; CDR2 reads ANQGSEA. V lost 3 bases, J lost 0 bases, and 7 bases lay in between. CDR3: CSVEGGSTDTQYF. The DNA for the CDR3 is TGCAGCGTTGAGGGCGGGAGCACAGATACGCAGTATTTT.

The V and J genes are TRBV20-1 and TRBJ1-1; no definite D call. Germline V gene data show CDR1 as DFQATT and CDR2 as SNEGSKA (reference sequence). The CDR3 length is 14 residues. Trimming removed 3 bases from V and 1 base from J, with 12 bases in between. The CDR3 DNA follows: TGCAGTGCTAGCCGGGCCCGACGGAACACTGAAGCTTTCTTT. Translated: CSASRARRNTEAFF.

This clonotype was observed many times. This rearrangement joins TRBV4-3 to TRBJ2-3; D gene ambiguous. V lost 0 bases and J lost 2, with 12 bases in between. This CDR3 contains 16 residues. Per germline, CDR1 LGHNA and CDR2 YSLEER. The CDR3 region has the DNA TGCGCCAGCAGCCAAGAGCTTGGCGGACCCACAGATACGCAGTATTTT. This gives the protein CASSQELGGPTDTQYF.

This clonotype was picked up many times. The V call is TRBV29-1, the J call TRBJ2-7; 9 positions match TRBD1. This CDR3 is 14 amino acids long. Germline CDR1 is SQVTM and CDR2 is ANQGSEA. V lost 5 bases, J lost 1 base, and 6 bases stayed unmatched. As DNA, the CDR3 is TGCAGCGTTTCTTCCGGGACAGGGTCCTACGAGCAGTACTTC. Protein product: CSVSSGTGSYEQYF.

This clonotype was counted at least ten times. The rearrangement uses TRBV7-9 and TRBJ2-2; a weak D match, TRBD1 (6 bases). V dropped 6 bases and J dropped 3 bases, with 17 bases sitting between them. Germline V gene lookup returns CDR1 SEHNR and CDR2 FQNEAQ (reference sequence). There are 16 residues in the CDR3. The CDR3 protein is CASSQPLGAYTGELFF. The CDR3 DNA sequence: TGTGCCAGCAGTCAGCCTTTGGGGGCCTACACCGGGGAGCTGTTTTTT.